These 26 T cell receptor beta chains came from one sample sequenced in a study of beta chain features in type 1 diabetes. Whole-study results and caveats: There was a moderate but significant shortening of TCRB CDR3s in all four CD4+ subsets of Type 1 diabetes patients.

The study reverse transcribed the entire isolated RNA, so it sequenced expressed TCRB transcripts. Method: immunoSEQ multiplex PCR; TCRdb's copy keeps in-frame clones and lacks some. The sample includes about 370,000 clones, over 8.5% of them seen just once. Antigens of these TCRs are unknown. The specimen was central memory CD4+ T cells from blood. These receptors were collected from a man younger than 40 with type 1 diabetes.

The gene calls are TRBV6-5 and TRBJ2-1; 7 bases fit TRBD2. With V trimmed by 2 bases and J by 12 bases, 7 bases remained unmatched. Germline assignment: CDR1 MNHEY and CDR2 SVGAGI. The CDR3 consists of 13 residues. The CDR3 coding sequence is TGTGCCAGCAGTTACCTAGCGGCGACCGGGCAGTTCTTC. It translates to CASSYLAATGQFF.

This clone was seen a handful of times. The J gene is TRBJ1-4, the V gene TRBV30, with a weak D call TRBD1 (6 bases). The CDR3 consists of 16 residues. V was trimmed by 0 bases and J by 4 bases, leaving 15 bases between them. From germline, CDR1 is GTSNPN and CDR2 SVGIG (reference sequence). The CDR3 region has the DNA TGTGCCTGGAGTGTGTCCGGCAGGGGCCTTAATGAAAAACTGTTTTTT. It codes for CAWSVSGRGLNEKLFF.

This clone turned up a few times. The rearrangement uses TRBV11-1 and TRBJ2-7; D unclear. Trimming took off 7 bases at V and 4 bases at J, with 8 bases between the two ends. Germline V gene data show CDR1 as SGHAT and CDR2 as FQDESV (reference sequence). This CDR3 region has 11 residues. CDR3 region: CASTSEYEQYF. The CDR3 DNA reads as TGTGCCAGCACTTCGGAATACGAGCAGTACTTC.

This clone was seen ten or more times. The CDR3 DNA follows: TGTGCCATCAGCGAGGGACGCTACGAGCAGTACTTC. Residues: CAISEGRYEQYF. The chain employs TRBV10-3 and TRBJ2-7, with D possibly called TRBD1 or TRBD2 (5 bases each). The germline CDR1 and CDR2 sequences are ENHRY and SYGVKD. The ends were cut back, 6 bases at V and 3 bases at J, with 9 bases in the middle. The CDR3 is 12 residues long.

The CDR3 is CAWSPQANTEAFF. CDR3 in DNA: TGTGCCTGGAGCCCGCAGGCGAACACTGAAGCTTTCTTT. The chain combines TRBV30 with TRBJ1-1; D is unresolved. Germline CDR1 reads GTSNPN; CDR2 reads SVGIG (reference sequence). There are 13 residues in the CDR3. Trimming stripped 3 bases from V and 1 base from J, with 9 bases between.

This clone appeared a few times. The chain couples TRBV11-2 to TRBJ2-3, with 16 bases matching TRBD2. V lost 5 bases and J lost 4; bases outside the gene matches: 6. The CDR3 runs 17 residues. CDR1 is SGHAT and CDR2 is FQNNGV in the germline V gene. The CDR3 here is CASSVVGLAGGSDTQYF. The CDR3 region has the DNA TGTGCCAGCAGCGTGGTGGGACTAGCGGGAGGGTCAGATACGCAGTATTTT.

The chain has TRBV6-1 and TRBJ2-7; D remains ambiguous. Trimming removed 5 bases from V and 3 bases from J, with 11 bases in between. Germline loops: CDR1 MNHNS, CDR2 SASEGT. This CDR3 spans 13 amino acids. The CDR3 sequence: CASSLRLDYEQYF. The DNA of the CDR3 is TGTGCCAGCAGTCTGCGACTCGACTACGAGCAGTACTTC.

This clone was seen ten or more times. The chain uses TRBV6-5 and TRBJ2-7; the match to TRBD2 covers 10 bases. CDR1 and CDR2 (germline): MNHEY, SVGAGI. The CDR3 is made up of 16 amino acids. V was clipped by 2 bases and J by 0 bases; unmatched bases: 4. The CDR3 DNA follows: TGTGCCAGCAGTTACCAGCCTAGCGGGAGCTCCTACGAGCAGTACTTC. Protein: CASSYQPSGSSYEQYF.

This clone showed up many times. The chain couples TRBV18 to TRBJ1-4; D gene uncertain. The germline V gene encodes CDR1 KGHSH and CDR2 LQKENI. The CDR3 has 13 residues. Trimming pared 3 bases from V and 8 bases from J, leaving 10 bases between. The CDR3 DNA follows: TGTGCCAGCTCACCGGAAGGTGCAGAAAAACTGTTTTTT. This sequence encodes CASSPEGAEKLFF.

This clone has a handful of counts. V is TRBV5-1 and J is TRBJ2-1; tentative D call: TRBD1 (6 bases). The CDR3 consists of 16 residues. The V gene lost 6 bases and the J gene lost 0 bases, with 16 bases spanning the gap. Germline V gene lookup returns CDR1 SGHRS and CDR2 YFSETQ. The CDR3 coding sequence is TGCGCCAGCAACCCCCGGCAGGGGAGCTCCTACAATGAGCAGTTCTTC. This encodes CASNPRQGSSYNEQFF.

In its sample, this clone was seen a few times. At the DNA level, this CDR3 is encoded by other sequences in the same sample as well. V is TRBV7-2 and J is TRBJ2-7; D is unclear. The CDR3 totals 13 residues. The V gene's germline CDR1 is SGHTA and CDR2 FQGNSA. The ends were cut back, 1 base at V and 3 bases at J, with 7 bases in the middle. The CDR3 loop is CASSLVDGYEQYF. CDR3 sequence (DNA): TGTGCCAGCAGCTTAGTTGACGGCTACGAGCAGTACTTC.

This clone turned up a few times. CDR3 sequence (DNA): TGTGCCAGCAGTGCCCTCGGGGGCCAACTAGCCAAAAACATTCAGTACTTC. It encodes CASSALGGQLAKNIQYF. V gene TRBV28 combines with J gene TRBJ2-4, with D tentatively TRBD1 or TRBD2 (6 bases each). The CDR3 extends over 17 amino acids. In germline, CDR1 is MDHEN, CDR2 SYDVKM. Between the trimmed V and J ends, which lost 5 bases and 0 bases, there was a span of 17 bases.

This chain links TRBV6-1 with TRBJ2-7; D may be TRBD1 (5 bases). Between the trimmed V and J ends, which lost 5 bases and 7 bases, there was a span of 18 bases. Germline loops: CDR1 MNHNS, CDR2 SASEGT. The CDR3 spans 14 residues. The DNA of the CDR3 is TGTGCCAGCAGTTCCTTATCAGGGTTGCGGGAGCAGTACTTC. It yields the protein CASSSLSGLREQYF.

For the CDR3, the DNA is TGTGCCAGCAGTCCAACCACCGGGGAGCTGTTTTTT. This translates into CASSPTTGELFF. This rearrangement joins TRBV27 to TRBJ2-2; no clear D gene. The CDR3 extends over 12 amino acids. V was shortened by 5 bases and J by 4 bases, with 5 bases between the two germline ends. Germline V CDR1 and CDR2: MNHEY, SMNVEV (reference sequence).

The gene calls are TRBV27 and TRBJ1-2; 8 nucleotides agree with TRBD1. V shed 11 bases and J 5 bases; nucleotides not matched to a gene: 10. The CDR3 is 13 amino acids. Germline V gene sequence: CDR1 MNHEY, CDR2 SMNVEV (reference sequence). CDR3 sequence (DNA): TGTGCCGCAGGCCCAACAGGGGGGTATGGCTACACCTTC. This codes for CAAGPTGGYGYTF.

In its sample, this clone was seen many times. The same CDR3 also results from other DNA sequences found in this sample. The V and J genes are TRBV29-1 and TRBJ2-3; D gene uncertain. Germline V lookup: CDR1 SQVTM, CDR2 ANQGSEA. The V gene lost 7 bases and the J gene lost 2 bases, with 10 bases spanning the gap. This CDR3 comprises 12 residues. The CDR3 DNA is TGCAGCGCTGGCAGGCTCACAGATACGCAGTATTTT. Amino acid sequence: CSAGRLTDTQYF.

This clone was counted a few times. This chain connects TRBV5-1 to TRBJ1-2, with D tentatively TRBD1 (5 bases). The length of the CDR3 is 13 residues. V lost 2 bases and J lost 5, with 10 bases in between. CDR1 and CDR2 from the germline V gene are SGHRS and YFSETQ. The CDR3 loop reads CASSFREKYGYTF. The DNA for the CDR3 is TGCGCCAGCAGCTTCAGGGAGAAGTATGGCTACACCTTC.

The CDR3 loop reads CASSPGRATVNTEAFF. CDR3 nucleotides: TGCGCCAGCAGCCCTGGTCGGGCCACCGTGAACACTGAAGCTTTCTTT. The chain links TRBV4-3 to TRBJ1-1; no clear D. V was shortened by 4 bases and J by 0 bases, with 15 bases between the two germline ends. The CDR3 runs 16 residues. Germline V gives CDR1 LGHNA, CDR2 YSLEER.

This clone was detected only a few times. The chain has TRBV29-1 and TRBJ1-5; D remains ambiguous. Trimming stripped 4 bases from V and 5 bases from J, with 9 bases between. This CDR3 has 12 residues. The germline V gene encodes CDR1 SQVTM and CDR2 ANQGSEA. In nucleotides, the CDR3 is TGCAGCGTTGGCGGGGAGGATCAGCCCCAGCATTTT. Translating it yields CSVGGEDQPQHF.

This clone was detected a few times. This sequence joins TRBV5-3 and TRBJ2-1; 12 nucleotides match TRBD2. TRBV5-3 is an open reading frame, and its role is uncertain. V lost 4 bases, J lost 0 bases, and 8 bases stayed unmatched. CDR3 size: 18 residues. Here the CDR3 reads CARSIGLAGTSSYNEQFF. For the CDR3, the DNA is TGTGCCAGAAGCATTGGACTAGCGGGGACGAGCTCCTACAATGAGCAGTTCTTC.

V is TRBV15 and J is TRBJ1-1; D not certain. V was pared by 0 bases and J by 8 bases, with 4 bases between. This CDR3 contains 11 residues. Germline V gene sequence: CDR1 LNHNV, CDR2 YYDKDF (reference sequence). The CDR3 loop is CATSREGEAFF. The DNA of the CDR3 is TGTGCCACCAGCAGAGAGGGGGAAGCTTTCTTT.

This clone came up many times. This sequence joins TRBV2 and TRBJ1-2; D is unresolved. CDR1 is SNHLY, CDR2 FYNNEI, per germline. The CDR3 length is 16 residues. V was clipped by 1 base and J by 4 bases, with 16 bases between them. Here the CDR3 DNA reads TGTGCCAGCAGTGAAGGGGCAGCCCTGGGTGGCTATGGCTACACCTTC. This gives the protein CASSEGAALGGYGYTF.

This chain connects TRBV30 to TRBJ2-3; D not resolved. This CDR3 spans 14 amino acids. Germline CDR1 GTSNPN, CDR2 SVGIG (reference sequence). The V end lost 0 bases, the J end lost 0 bases, and 7 bases lay between the germline ends. CDR3 nucleotide sequence: TGTGCCTGGAGTGTAGGCAGGAGCACAGATACGCAGTATTTT. This gives the protein CAWSVGRSTDTQYF.

The table lists this clone with many counts. This chain connects TRBV9 to TRBJ1-3; D unclear. V was cut by 0 bases and J by 4 bases, with 5 bases left in between. This CDR3 contains 13 residues. The germline V gene has CDR1 SGDLS and CDR2 YYNGEE. In DNA, the CDR3 is TGTGCCAGCAGCGTAGGCAGGGGAAACACCATATATTTT. Its translation: CASSVGRGNTIYF.

A few counts support this clone. This chain links TRBV5-1 with TRBJ2-3; D is uncertain. Trimming cost V 6 bases and J 0 bases, with 11 bases left between them. The CDR3 covers 14 residues. In germline, CDR1 is SGHRS, CDR2 YFSETQ. The CDR3 reads CASTHPASTDTQYF. CDR3 nucleotide sequence: TGCGCCAGCACCCACCCCGCTAGCACAGATACGCAGTATTTT.

V gene TRBV9 combines with J gene TRBJ2-3; maybe TRBD1 (5 bases). V was cut by 2 bases and J by 8 bases, with 9 bases left in between. The CDR3 runs 12 residues. The germline CDR1 and CDR2 sequences are SGDLS and YYNGEE. The CDR3 sequence is CASSVFQGTQYF. In DNA, the CDR3 is TGTGCCAGCAGCGTCTTCCAGGGTACGCAGTATTTT. Drawing the rest from reference TRBV9 and TRBJ2-3, the complete variable domain is DSGVTQTPKHLITATGQRVTLRCSPRSGDLSVYWYQQSLDQGLQFLIQYYNGEERAKGNILERFSAQQFPDLHSELNLSSLELGDSALYFCASSVFQGTQYFGPGTRLTVL.